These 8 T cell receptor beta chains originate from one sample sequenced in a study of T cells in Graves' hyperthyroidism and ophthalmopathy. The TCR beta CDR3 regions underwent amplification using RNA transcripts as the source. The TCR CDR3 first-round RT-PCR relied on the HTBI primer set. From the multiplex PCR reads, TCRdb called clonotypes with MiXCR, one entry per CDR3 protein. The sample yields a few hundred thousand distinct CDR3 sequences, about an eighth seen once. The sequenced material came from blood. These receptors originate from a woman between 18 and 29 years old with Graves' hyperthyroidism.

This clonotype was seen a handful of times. The CDR3 sequence is CASSQREGAGSPLHF. The CDR3 DNA reads TGTGCCAGCAGCCAGAGGGAGGGGGCTGGGTCACCCCTCCACTTT. This rearrangement joins TRBV3-1 to TRBJ1-6; 7 nucleotides align to TRBD1. The CDR3 runs to 15 residues. Germline V gene data show CDR1 as LGHDT and CDR2 as YNNKEL (reference sequence). Trimming at V came to 3 bases and at J to 10 bases, leaving 9 bases not matched to a gene.

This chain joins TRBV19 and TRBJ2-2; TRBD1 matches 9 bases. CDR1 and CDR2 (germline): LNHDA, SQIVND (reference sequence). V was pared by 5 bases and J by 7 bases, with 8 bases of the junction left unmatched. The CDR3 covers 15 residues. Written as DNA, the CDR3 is TGTGCCAGTAGTGCTAGGGACAGGGCGGTCGGGGAGCTGTTTTTT. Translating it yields CASSARDRAVGELFF.

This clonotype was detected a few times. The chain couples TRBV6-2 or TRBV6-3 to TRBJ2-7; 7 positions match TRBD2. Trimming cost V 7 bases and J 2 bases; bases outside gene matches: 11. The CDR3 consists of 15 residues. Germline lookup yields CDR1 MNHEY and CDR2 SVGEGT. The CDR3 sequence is CASNLAGGRTYEQYF. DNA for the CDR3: TGTGCCAGCAATCTAGCAGGCGGGAGAACCTACGAGCAGTACTTC.

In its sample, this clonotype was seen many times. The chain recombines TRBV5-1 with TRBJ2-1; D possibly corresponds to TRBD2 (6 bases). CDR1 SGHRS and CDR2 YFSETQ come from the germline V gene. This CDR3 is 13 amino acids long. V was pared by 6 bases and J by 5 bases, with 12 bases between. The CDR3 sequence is CASKLAWNNEQFF. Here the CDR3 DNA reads TGCGCCAGCAAACTAGCTTGGAACAATGAGCAGTTCTTC.

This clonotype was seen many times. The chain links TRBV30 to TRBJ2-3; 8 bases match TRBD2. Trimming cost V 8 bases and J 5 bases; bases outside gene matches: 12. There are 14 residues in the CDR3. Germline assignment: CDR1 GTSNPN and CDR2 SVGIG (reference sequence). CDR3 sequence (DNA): TGTGCCCTCAACCCAGCGGGAGTTAGAGATACGCAGTATTTT. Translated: CALNPAGVRDTQYF.

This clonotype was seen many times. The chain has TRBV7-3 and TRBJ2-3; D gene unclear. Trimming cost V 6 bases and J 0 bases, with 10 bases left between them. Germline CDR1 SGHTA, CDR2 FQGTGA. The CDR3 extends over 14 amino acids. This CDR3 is CASRPAGSTDTQYF. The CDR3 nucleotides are TGTGCCAGCAGGCCGGCCGGGAGCACAGATACGCAGTATTTT.

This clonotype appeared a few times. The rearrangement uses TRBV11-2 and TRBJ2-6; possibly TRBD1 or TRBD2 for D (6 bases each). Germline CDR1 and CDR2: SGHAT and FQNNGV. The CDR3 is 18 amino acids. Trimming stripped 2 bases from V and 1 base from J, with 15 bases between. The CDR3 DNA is TGTGCCAGCAGCTTAATCCGGGGGCGCCTATCTGGGGCCAACGTCCTGACTTTC. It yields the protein CASSLIRGRLSGANVLTF. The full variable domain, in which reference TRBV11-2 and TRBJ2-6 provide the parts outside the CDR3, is EAGVAQSPRYKIIEKRQSVAFWCNPISGHATLYWYQQILGQGPKLLIQFQNNGVVDDSQLPKDRFSAERLKGVDSTLKIQPAKLEDSAVYLCASSLIRGRLSGANVLTFGAGSRLTVL.

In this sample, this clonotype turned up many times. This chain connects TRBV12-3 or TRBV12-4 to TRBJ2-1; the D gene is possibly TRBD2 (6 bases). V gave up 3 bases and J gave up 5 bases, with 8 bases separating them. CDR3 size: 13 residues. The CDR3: CASSLTRHNEQFF. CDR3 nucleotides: TGTGCCAGCAGTTTGACTAGACACAATGAGCAGTTCTTC.